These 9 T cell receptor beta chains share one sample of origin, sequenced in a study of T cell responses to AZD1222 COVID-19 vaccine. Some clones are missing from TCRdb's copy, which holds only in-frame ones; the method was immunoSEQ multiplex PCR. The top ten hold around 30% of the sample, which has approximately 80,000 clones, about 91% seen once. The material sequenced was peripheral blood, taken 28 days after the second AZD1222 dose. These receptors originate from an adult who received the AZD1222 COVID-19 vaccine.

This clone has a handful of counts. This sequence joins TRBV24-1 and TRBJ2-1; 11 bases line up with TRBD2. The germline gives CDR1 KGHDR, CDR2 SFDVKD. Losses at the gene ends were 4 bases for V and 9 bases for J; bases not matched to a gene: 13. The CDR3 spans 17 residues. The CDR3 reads CATSDQTTSGISGEQFF. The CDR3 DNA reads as TGTGCCACCAGTGACCAAACGACTAGCGGGATTTCAGGTGAGCAGTTCTTC.

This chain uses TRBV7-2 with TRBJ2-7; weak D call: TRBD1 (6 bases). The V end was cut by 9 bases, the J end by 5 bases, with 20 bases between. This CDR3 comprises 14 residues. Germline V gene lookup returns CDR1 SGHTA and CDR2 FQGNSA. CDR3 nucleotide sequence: TGTGCCAGTAGCACCGGACAGTCGGTCCACGAGCAGTACTTC. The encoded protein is CASSTGQSVHEQYF. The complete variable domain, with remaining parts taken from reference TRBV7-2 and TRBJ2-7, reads GAGVSQSPSNKVTEKGKDVELRCDPISGHTALYWYRQSLGQGLEFLIYFQGNSAPDKSGLPSDRFSAERTGGSVSTLTIQRTQQEDSAVYLCASSTGQSVHEQYFGPGTRLTVT.

The CDR3 sequence: CASSPPGQGRGNTIYF. CDR3 DNA: TGTGCCAGCAGCCCCCCGGGACAGGGCCGTGGAAACACCATATATTTT. The V call is TRBV7-9, the J call TRBJ1-3, with TRBD1 identical over 9 bases. The CDR3 sequence is 16 residues long. The junction had 8 bases not matched to a gene; V was cut back by 5 bases and J by 3 bases. Germline assignment: CDR1 SEHNR and CDR2 FQNEAQ (reference sequence). Based on the CDR3 plus reference TRBV7-9 and TRBJ1-3, the full variable domain is DTGVSQNPRHKITKRGQNVTFRCDPISEHNRLYWYRQTLGQGPEFLTYFQNEAQLEKSRLLSDRFSAERPKGSFSTLEIQRTEQGDSAMYLCASSPPGQGRGNTIYFGEGSWLTVV.

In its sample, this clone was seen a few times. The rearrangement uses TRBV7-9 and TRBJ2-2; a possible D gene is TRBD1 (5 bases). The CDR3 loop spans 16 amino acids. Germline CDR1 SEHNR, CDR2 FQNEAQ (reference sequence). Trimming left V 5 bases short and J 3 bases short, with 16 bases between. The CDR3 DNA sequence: TGTGCCAGCAGCCCTTTAGACAGAGTATACACCGGGGAGCTGTTTTTT. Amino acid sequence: CASSPLDRVYTGELFF.

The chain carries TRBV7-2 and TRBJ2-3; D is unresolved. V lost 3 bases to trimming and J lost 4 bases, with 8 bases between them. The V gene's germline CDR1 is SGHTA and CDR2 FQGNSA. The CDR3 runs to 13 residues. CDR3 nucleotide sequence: TGTGCCAGCAGCTTTTATATCTCAGATACGCAGTATTTT. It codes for CASSFYISDTQYF.

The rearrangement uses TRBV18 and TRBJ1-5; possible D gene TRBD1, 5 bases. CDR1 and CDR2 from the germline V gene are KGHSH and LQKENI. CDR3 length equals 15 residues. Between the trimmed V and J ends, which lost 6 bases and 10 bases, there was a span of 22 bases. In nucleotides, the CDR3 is TGTGCCAGCTCTGAAATTGGGGCAGGGACTTTACCCCAGCATTTT. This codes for CASSEIGAGTLPQHF.

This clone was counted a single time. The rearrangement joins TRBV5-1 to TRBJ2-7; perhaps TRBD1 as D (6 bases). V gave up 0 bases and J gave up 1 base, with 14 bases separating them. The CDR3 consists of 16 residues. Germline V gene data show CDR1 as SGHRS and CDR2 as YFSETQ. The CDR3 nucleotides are TGCGCCAGCAGCTTGGTGGCAGGGGCAGAGTCCTACGAGCAGTACTTC. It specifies CASSLVAGAESYEQYF.

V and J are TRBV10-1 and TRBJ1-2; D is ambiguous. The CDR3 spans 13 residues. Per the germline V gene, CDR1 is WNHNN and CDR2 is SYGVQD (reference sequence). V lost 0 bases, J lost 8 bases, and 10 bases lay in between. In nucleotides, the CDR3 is TGCGCCAGCAGTGAGTCGAATGGAATCGGCTACACCTTC. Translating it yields CASSESNGIGYTF.

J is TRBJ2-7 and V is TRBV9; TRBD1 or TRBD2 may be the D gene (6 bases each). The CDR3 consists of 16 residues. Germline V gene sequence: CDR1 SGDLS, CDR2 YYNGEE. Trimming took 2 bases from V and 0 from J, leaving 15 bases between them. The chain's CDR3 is CASSVGPGAVSYEQYF. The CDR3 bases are TGTGCCAGCAGCGTGGGGCCGGGGGCGGTCTCCTACGAGCAGTACTTC.